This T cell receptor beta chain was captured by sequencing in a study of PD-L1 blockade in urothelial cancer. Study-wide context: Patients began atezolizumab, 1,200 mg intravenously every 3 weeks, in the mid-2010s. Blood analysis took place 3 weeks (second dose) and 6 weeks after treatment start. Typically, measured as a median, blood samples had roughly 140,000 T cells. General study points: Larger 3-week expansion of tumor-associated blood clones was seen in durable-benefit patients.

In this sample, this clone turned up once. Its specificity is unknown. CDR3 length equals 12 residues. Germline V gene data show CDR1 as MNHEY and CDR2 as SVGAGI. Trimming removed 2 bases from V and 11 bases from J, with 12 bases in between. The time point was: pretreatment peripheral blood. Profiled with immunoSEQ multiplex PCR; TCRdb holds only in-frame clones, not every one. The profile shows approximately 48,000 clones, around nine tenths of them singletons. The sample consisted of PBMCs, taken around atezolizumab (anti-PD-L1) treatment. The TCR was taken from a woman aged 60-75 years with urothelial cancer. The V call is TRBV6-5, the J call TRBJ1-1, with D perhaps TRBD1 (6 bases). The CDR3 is CASSYTGLEAFF. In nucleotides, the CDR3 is TGTGCCAGCAGTTACACAGGGTTAGAGGCTTTCTTT.